This TCR beta chain stems from a study of cytomegalovirus exposure and HLA in healthy donors. About the study: Around 85 million unique TCR sequences came from HLA-typed donors in an early release.

The PCR used 60 Vbeta and 13 Jbeta primers. Some clones are missing from TCRdb's copy, which holds only in-frame ones; the method was immunoSEQ multiplex PCR. The sample lists 140,000 or so clones; roughly 65% were seen once. Details on this clone: No antigen is known for it.

Findings of the study overall: In an earlier analysis, in approximately 630 donors, most V segments appeared productive either ~87% or ~30% of the time. Immune exposure was documented only through CMV serostatus.

This TCR was recovered from a man in his sixties in good health and CMV-seronegative. What was sequenced was PBMCs.

DNA for the CDR3: TGTGCCATCAGGGCCTTTGAGGGGGGGCAGGAAGCTTTCTTT. Translated: CAIRAFEGGQEAFF. The chain links TRBV10-3 to TRBJ1-1, with D tentatively TRBD1 (6 bases). CDR3 length: 14 amino acids. CDR1 is ENHRY, CDR2 SYGVKD, per germline. V lost 6 bases, J lost 8 bases, and 19 bases lay in between.